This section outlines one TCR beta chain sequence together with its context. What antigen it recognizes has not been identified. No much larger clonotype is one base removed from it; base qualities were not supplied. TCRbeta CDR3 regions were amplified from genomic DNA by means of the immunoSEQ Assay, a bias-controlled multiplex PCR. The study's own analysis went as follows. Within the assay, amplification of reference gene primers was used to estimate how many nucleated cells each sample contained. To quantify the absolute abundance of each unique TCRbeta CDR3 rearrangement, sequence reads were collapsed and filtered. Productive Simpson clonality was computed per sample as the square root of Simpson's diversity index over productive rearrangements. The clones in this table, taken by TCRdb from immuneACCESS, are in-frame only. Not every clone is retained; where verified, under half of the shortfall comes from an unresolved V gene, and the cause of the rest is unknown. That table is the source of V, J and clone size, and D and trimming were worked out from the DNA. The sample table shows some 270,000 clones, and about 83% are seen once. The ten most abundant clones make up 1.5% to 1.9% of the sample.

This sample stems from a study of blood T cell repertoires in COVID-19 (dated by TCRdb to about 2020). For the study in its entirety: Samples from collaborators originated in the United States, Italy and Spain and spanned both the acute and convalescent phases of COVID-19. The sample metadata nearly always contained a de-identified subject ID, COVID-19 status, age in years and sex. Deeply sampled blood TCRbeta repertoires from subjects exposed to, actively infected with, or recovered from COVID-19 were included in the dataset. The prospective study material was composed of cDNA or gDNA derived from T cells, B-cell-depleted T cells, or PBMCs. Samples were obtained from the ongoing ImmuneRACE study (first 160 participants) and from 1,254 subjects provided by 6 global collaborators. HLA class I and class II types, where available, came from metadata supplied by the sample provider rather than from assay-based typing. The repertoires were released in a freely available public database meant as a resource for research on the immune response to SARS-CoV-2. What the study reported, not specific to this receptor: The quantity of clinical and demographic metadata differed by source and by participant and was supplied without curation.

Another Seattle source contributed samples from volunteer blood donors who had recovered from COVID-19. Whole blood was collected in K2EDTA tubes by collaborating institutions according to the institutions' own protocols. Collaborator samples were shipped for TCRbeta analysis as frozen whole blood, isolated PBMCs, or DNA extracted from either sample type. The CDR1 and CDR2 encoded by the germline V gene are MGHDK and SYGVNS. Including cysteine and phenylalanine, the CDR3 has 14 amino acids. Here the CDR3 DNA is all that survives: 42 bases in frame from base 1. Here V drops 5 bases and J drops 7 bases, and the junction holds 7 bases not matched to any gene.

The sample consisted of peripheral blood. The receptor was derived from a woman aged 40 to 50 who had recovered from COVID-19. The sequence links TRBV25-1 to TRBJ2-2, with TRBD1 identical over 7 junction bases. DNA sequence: TGTGCCAGCAGTAAAGAGGGGGCGAGCGGGGAGCTGTTTTTT. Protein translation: CASSKEGASGELFF.